Presented here are 7 T cell receptor beta chains from one specimen sequenced in a study of spatial heterogeneity in lung cancer. The sample's time point: sample taken at primary tumor resection. Using its own MiXCR run on the 5' RACE reads, TCRdb lists one record per CDR3 protein. The repertoire holds about 39,000 distinct CDR3 sequences, with approximately 3% as singletons. Material: normal lung tissue next to the tumor, obtained at surgery. The receptors derive from a male donor with early-stage non-small cell lung cancer.

This clonotype has only one observation. With a much larger clone just one base away, this may be a read error. The chain recombines TRBV12-3 or TRBV12-4 with TRBJ2-1; D remains unclear. CDR3 length: 16 residues. The germline V and J ends were trimmed by 2 bases and 0 bases, with 11 bases remaining between them. The CDR3 loop is CASSLNQFSSYNEQFF. CDR3 sequence (DNA): TGTGCCAGCAGTTTAAACCAATTTAGCTCCTACAATGAGCAGTTCTTC.

At least ten counts were recorded for this clonotype. V is TRBV2 and J is TRBJ1-1, with unresolved D. Trimming removed 1 base from V and 0 bases from J, with 3 bases in between. CDR1 and CDR2 from the germline V gene are SNHLY and FYNNEI. This CDR3 has 13 residues. CDR3 in DNA: TGTGCCAGCAGTGAAGGCTTGAACACTGAAGCTTTCTTT. As protein: CASSEGLNTEAFF.

This clonotype showed up many times. The chain carries TRBV7-9 and TRBJ2-5; D ambiguous. Germline CDR1 is SEHNR and CDR2 is FQNEAQ (reference sequence). The V end lost 0 bases, the J end lost 5 bases, and 13 bases lay between the germline ends. The CDR3 extends over 15 amino acids. CDR3 in amino acids: CASSLANYVGETQYF. CDR3 nucleotide sequence: TGTGCCAGCAGCTTAGCGAATTACGTAGGGGAGACCCAGTACTTC.

Remarks on this clonotype: A read error may be the cause here, since a much bigger clone is one base away. V usage is TRBV5-1 and J usage is TRBJ2-2; TRBD2 matches 9 bases. Per germline, CDR1 SGHRS and CDR2 YFSETQ. The CDR3 is made up of 16 amino acids. The CDR3 here is CASSIGTSTNTVELFF. As DNA, the CDR3 is TGCGCCAGCAGCATAGGGACTAGCACGAACACCGTGGAGCTGTTTTTT.

Remarks on this clonotype: One base away lies a much larger clone, so this may be a sequencing read error. The missing conserved phenylalanine or tryptophan at the end of this CDR3 makes a read error likely. The V call is TRBV7-9, the J call TRBJ2-7; TRBD1 matches 7 bases. Germline CDR1 SEHNR, CDR2 FQNEAQ (reference sequence). V shed 1 base, J shed 3 bases, and the junction held 3 bases outside the gene matches. The CDR3 length is 14 residues. Written as DNA, the CDR3 is TGTGCCAGCAGCTTAGTCGGGACAGACTACGAGCAGTACATC. Translated, it gives CASSLVGTDYEQYI.

This clonotype was detected many times. This chain connects TRBV25-1 to TRBJ1-1; no firm D call. The germline V and J ends were trimmed by 3 bases and 4 bases, with 9 bases remaining between them. Germline V lookup: CDR1 MGHDK, CDR2 SYGVNS. The CDR3 covers 13 residues. The DNA of the CDR3 is TGTGCCAGCAGTGATACTGGGAGCACTGAAGCTTTCTTT. Residues: CASSDTGSTEAFF.

The rearrangement uses TRBV6-5 and TRBJ1-6; 8 nucleotides line up with TRBD1. The CDR3 runs 16 residues. Germline lookup yields CDR1 MNHEY and CDR2 SVGAGI. V was clipped by 10 bases and J by 6 bases; unmatched bases: 14. Written as DNA, the CDR3 is TGTGCCACCAGGAGACCGGGACAGGCTGGTAATTCACCCCTCCACTTT. The encoded protein is CATRRPGQAGNSPLHF.